Below, one T cell receptor beta chain is given with its context. The antigen it binds to is not known. Qualities for individual bases were not recorded, and no much larger clone is one base off. Other DNA sequences of this sample code for an identical CDR3. The data belong to a study of shared clonotypes between healthy human individuals (dated by TCRdb to the early 2020s). Study-level background: A couple of women and a few men aged 18 to 49 years were included in the cohort. Libraries were prepared and TCR repertoires were sequenced by different laboratories using diverse techniques, in order to increase sequencing depth and limit assay-specific biases. For each donor, CD4 naive and CD4 memory were each run on three plates, CD8 naive on two plates, and CD8 memory on one plate. Blood TCR repertoires of 5 or 6 healthy adults were deeply sequenced to estimate repertoire size and the extent of clonotype sharing between individuals. Between about 0.94 and 8.9 billion PBMCs per donor were obtained by leukapheresis. Findings and caveats that apply to the study as a whole: Pairwise subsampling indicated that sequencing depth was expected to affect the degree of clonotype sharing among donors. Only blood was sampled, and tissue TCR repertoires likely differ from those in blood. Higher generation probabilities were observed for clonotypes shared by all four sorted-subset donors than for non-shared clonotypes. The small number of donors limited the genetic and exposure-history diversity represented. Rarefaction of sorted-subset datasets indicated incomplete sequencing despite the large sequencing depth. Sharing across four donors was observed for about 4.8% of naive CD4, over 3% of naive CD8, about 2.3% of memory CD4, and roughly 0.43% of memory CD8 clonotypes. Larger estimated clonotype richness was generally found for naive subsets than for memory subsets.

Germline trimming: 2 bases from V, 3 bases from J; junction bases outside gene matches: 1. In the germline V gene (reference sequence), CDR1 corresponds to MNHNY and CDR2 to SVGAGI. The CDR3 sequence holds 14 residues, the cysteine and phenylalanine included. Of all the DNA, just the CDR3 is kept, 42 bases in frame from base 1. Using the deep immunoSEQ assay, multiplex PCR amplified TCR CDR3 regions from genomic DNA. Extracted genomic DNA from each cell subset was distributed evenly across all wells of several immunoSEQ 96-well plates, and each plate was treated as a replicate. For sorted subsets, roughly 200 ng genomic DNA, equal to tens of thousands of T cell genomes, was loaded into each replicate PCR. The purified libraries were quantified using a Qubit 3.0 fluorometer, sized with a Bioanalyzer 2100, and then quantified again using the KAPA Library Quantification kit. Every immunoSEQ 96-well plate was sequenced on a separate single-read 150-cycle Illumina NextSeq 550 flow cell. In the original analysis: Because the immunoSEQ output included only junctional sequences and no quality scores, the filtering could not be the same as the filtering used for full-length reads. To assign V/J genes and CDR3, sequences were annotated against IMGT germline references using PyIR, a Python wrapper for IgBLAST v1.9. Reads were removed for weak V/J assignments (E-value above 1e-6), missing CDR3, stop codons, out-of-frame junctions, or ambiguous translated residues. V3J clonotypes were defined by identical inferred V gene, J gene, and CDR3 amino acid sequence. Percentage overlap between repertoires was calculated by dividing the number of shared unique clonotypes by the size of the smaller repertoire. Repertoire richness was assessed with RTK rarefaction, the Chao1 estimator, and Recon v2.1 estimates of unobserved clonotypes. Generation probabilities were computed with OLGA for all TCRbeta clonotypes obtained by the gDNA method from several donors. TCRdb obtained this table from immuneACCESS and retained in-frame rearrangements with V and J assigned. These tables miss some clones; where compared with another copy, unresolved V genes account for less than half of the shortfall, and the remainder is unexplained. The DNA gave D and trimming, while V, J and clone size come from that table. In all, the sample holds approximately 1,500,000 clones, and roughly 98% of those were seen once. In total, the top ten clones hold less than 0.55% of the sample.

Donors were healthy HIV-negative adults with no recently reported acute infections or vaccinations. All donors were Caucasian adults living in Nashville, Tennessee, USA. CD4+ T cells were enriched through magnetic negative selection, after which naive cells were positively selected on CD45RA and the remaining negative fraction served as the memory subset. Blood was collected by leukapheresis, and PBMCs were isolated by Ficoll-Histopaque density gradient centrifugation and then cryopreserved in liquid nitrogen vapor phase. Analytical flow cytometry was used to check the purity and quantity of each magnetically sorted T cell population. From each sorted fraction, genomic DNA was isolated and quantified by UV absorbance on a Nanodrop 2000c.

The sequence came from a man aged 30-40 years in good health. The sample was naive CD4+ T cells sorted from blood. The cell subset or site label for this specimen denotes: CD45RA+ positively selected. Recombination linked TRBV6-6 to TRBJ2-7; TRBD1 aligns with 10 central bases. The DNA sequence is given as TGTGCCAGCAGTTACAGGACAGGGGGCTACGAGCAGTACTTC. Its product reads: CASSYRTGGYEQYF.